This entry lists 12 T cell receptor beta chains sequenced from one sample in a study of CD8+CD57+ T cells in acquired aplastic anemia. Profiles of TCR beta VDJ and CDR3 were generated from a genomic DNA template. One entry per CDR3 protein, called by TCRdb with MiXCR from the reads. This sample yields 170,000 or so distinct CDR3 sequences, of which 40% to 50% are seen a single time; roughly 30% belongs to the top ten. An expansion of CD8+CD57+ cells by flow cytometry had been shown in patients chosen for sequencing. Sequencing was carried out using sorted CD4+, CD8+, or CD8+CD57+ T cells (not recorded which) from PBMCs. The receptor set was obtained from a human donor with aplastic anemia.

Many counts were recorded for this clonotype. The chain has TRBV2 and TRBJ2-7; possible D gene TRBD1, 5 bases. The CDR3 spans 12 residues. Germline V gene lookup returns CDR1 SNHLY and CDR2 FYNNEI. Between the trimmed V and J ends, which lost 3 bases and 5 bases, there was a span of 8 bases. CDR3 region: CASSEWGNEQYF. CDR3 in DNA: TGTGCCAGCAGTGAGTGGGGCAACGAGCAGTACTTC.

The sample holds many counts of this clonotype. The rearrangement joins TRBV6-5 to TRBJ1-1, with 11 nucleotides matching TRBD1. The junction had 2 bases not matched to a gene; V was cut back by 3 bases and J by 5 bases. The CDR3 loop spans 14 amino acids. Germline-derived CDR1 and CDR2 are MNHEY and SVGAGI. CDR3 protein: CASSYGTGGTEAFF. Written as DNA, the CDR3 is TGTGCCAGCAGTTATGGGACAGGGGGAACTGAAGCTTTCTTT.

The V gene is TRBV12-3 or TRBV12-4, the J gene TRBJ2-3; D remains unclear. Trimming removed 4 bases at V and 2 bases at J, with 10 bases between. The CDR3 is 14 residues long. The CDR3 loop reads CASSYQPATDTQYF. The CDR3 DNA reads TGTGCCAGCAGTTATCAGCCAGCCACAGATACGCAGTATTTT.

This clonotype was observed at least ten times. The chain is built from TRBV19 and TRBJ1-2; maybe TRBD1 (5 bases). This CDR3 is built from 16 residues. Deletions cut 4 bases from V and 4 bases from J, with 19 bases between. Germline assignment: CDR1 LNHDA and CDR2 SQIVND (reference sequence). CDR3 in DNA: TGTGCCAGTAGTACCCATTTGGGGCGGTGGGGCTATGGCTACACCTTC. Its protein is CASSTHLGRWGYGYTF.

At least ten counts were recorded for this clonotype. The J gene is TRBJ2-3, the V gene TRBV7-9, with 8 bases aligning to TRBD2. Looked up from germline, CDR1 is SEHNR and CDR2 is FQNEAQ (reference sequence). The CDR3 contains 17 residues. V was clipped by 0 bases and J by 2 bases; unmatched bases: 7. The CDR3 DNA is TGTGCCAGCAGCTTAGCGGTGATAGCGGGAACCACAGATACGCAGTATTTT. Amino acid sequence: CASSLAVIAGTTDTQYF.

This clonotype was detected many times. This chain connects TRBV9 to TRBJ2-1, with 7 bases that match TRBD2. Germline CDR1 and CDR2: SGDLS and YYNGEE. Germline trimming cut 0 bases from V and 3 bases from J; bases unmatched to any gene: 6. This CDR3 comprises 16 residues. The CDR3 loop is CASSVDGSGIYNEQFF. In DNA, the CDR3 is TGTGCCAGCAGCGTAGATGGGAGCGGGATCTACAATGAGCAGTTCTTC. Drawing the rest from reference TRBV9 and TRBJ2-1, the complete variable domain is DSGVTQTPKHLITATGQRVTLRCSPRSGDLSVYWYQQSLDQGLQFLIQYYNGEERAKGNILERFSAQQFPDLHSELNLSSLELGDSALYFCASSVDGSGIYNEQFFGPGTRLTVL.

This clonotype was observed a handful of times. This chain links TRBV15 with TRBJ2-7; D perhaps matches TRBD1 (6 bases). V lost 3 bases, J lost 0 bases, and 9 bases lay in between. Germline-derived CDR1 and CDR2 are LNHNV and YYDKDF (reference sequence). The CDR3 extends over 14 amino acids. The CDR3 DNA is TGTGCCACCAGCAGTAGACAGGCCTCCTACGAGCAGTACTTC. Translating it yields CATSSRQASYEQYF.

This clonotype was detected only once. The CDR3 loop reads CASSRRQKYEQYF. The CDR3 DNA sequence: TGTGCCAGCAGCCGTCGACAGAAGTACGAGCAGTACTTC. The rearrangement uses TRBV7-2 and TRBJ2-7, with D perhaps matching TRBD1 (5 bases). The CDR3 has 13 residues. The germline V gene encodes CDR1 SGHTA and CDR2 FQGNSA. V was pared by 5 bases and J by 4 bases, with 12 bases between.

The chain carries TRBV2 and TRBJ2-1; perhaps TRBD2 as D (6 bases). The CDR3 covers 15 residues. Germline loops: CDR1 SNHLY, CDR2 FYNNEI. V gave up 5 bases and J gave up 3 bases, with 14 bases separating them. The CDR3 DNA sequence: TGTGCCAGCAGTTTCGGGGGACGGATCTACAATGAGCAGTTCTTC. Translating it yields CASSFGGRIYNEQFF.

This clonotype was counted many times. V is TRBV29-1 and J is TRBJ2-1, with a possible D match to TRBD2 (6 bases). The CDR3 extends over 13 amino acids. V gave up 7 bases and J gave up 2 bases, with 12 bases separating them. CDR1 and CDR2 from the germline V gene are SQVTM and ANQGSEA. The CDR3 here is CSAPGGPYNEQFF. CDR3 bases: TGCAGCGCCCCCGGGGGTCCCTACAATGAGCAGTTCTTC.

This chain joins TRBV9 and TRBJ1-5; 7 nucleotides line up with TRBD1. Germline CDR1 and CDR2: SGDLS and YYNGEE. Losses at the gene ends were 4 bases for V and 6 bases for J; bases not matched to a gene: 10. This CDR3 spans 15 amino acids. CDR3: CASSTQGGAGQPQHF. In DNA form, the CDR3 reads TGTGCCAGCAGCACCCAAGGGGGCGCAGGTCAGCCCCAGCATTTT.

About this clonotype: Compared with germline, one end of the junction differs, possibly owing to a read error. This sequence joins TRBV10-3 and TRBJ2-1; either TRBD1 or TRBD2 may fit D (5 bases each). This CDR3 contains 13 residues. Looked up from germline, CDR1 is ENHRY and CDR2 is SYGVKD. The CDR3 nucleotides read TGTGCCATCAGGGGGACGGGGATCAATGGGCAGTTCTTC. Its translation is CAIRGTGINGQFF.